This T cell receptor (beta chain) was identified during a study of T cell responses to AZD1222 COVID-19 vaccine. The study's findings and limits: The study reported that nearly half of spike-specific TCRs target unmutated variant regions.

TCRdb keeps only in-frame clones here, not all; method: immunoSEQ multiplex PCR. The data contain about 88,000 clones, 92% of them seen just once; the ten biggest clones take up approximately 5.2%. Turning to this clone: Antigen unknown.

Germline V gives CDR1 DFQATT, CDR2 SNEGSKA (reference sequence). Between the trimmed V and J ends, which lost 4 bases and 6 bases, there was a span of 4 bases. CDR3 length equals 10 residues. The clonotype comes from an adult in good health. The chain uses TRBV20-1 and TRBJ2-1; D uncertain. The sequencing here drew on peripheral blood, taken on day 0 of AZD1222 vaccination. The CDR3 loop reads CSATRNEQFF. CDR3 in DNA: TGCAGTGCTACCCGCAATGAGCAGTTCTTC.